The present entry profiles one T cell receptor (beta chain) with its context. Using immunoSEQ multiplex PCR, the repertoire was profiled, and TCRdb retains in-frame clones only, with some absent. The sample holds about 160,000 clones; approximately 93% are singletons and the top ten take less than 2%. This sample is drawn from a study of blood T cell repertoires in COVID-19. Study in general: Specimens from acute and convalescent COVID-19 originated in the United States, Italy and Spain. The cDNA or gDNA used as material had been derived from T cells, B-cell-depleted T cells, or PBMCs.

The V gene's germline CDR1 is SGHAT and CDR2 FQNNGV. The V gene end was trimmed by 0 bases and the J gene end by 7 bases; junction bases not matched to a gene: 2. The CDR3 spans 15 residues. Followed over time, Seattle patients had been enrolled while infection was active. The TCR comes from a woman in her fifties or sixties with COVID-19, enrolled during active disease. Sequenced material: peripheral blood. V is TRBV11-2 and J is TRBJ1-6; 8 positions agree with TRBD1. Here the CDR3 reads CASSLDTGGNSPLHF. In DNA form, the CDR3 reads TGTGCCAGCAGCTTAGATACAGGGGGAAATTCACCCCTCCACTTT.